Described below is a single T cell receptor beta chain sequence and its context. This specimen belongs to a study of tumor T cells in aggressive B-cell lymphoma. CDR1 KGHSH and CDR2 LQKENI come from the germline V gene. V was pared by 1 base and J by 0 bases, with 1 base of the junction left unmatched. The CDR3 is 16 amino acids. Clones were sequenced by immunoSEQ multiplex PCR, and TCRdb holds only the in-frame ones, with some missing. The table shows under 2,500 clones, with 94% occurring only once. The sample consisted of tumor tissue. The clonotype was recovered from an adult with diffuse large B cell lymphoma. The chain combines TRBV18 with TRBJ2-3; 10 bases are shared with TRBD2. The CDR3 sequence: CASSPLTSGSTDTQYF. The CDR3 nucleotides are TGTGCCAGCTCACCACTGACTAGCGGGAGCACAGATACGCAGTATTTT.